These 22 T cell receptor beta chains share one sample of origin, sequenced in a study of blood T cell repertoires in COVID-19. TCRdb keeps only in-frame clones here, not all; method: immunoSEQ multiplex PCR. The data contain tens of thousands of clones, around 90% of them seen just once; the ten biggest clones take up 1.4%. Sequences were obtained from peripheral blood. The receptor set was obtained from a man aged 60-69 years with acute or convalescent COVID-19.

The chain has TRBV3-1 (or the pseudogene TRBV3-2) and TRBJ2-1, with D possibly being TRBD2 (7 bases). The CDR3 runs 16 residues. Trimming cost V 4 bases and J 4 bases, with 17 bases left between them. Germline V gene lookup returns CDR1 LGHDT and CDR2 YNNKEL (reference sequence). The CDR3 region is CASSPGGGGSYNEQFF. The CDR3 nucleotides read TGTGCCAGCAGCCCGGGGGGCGGGGGATCTTACAATGAGCAGTTCTTC.

The chain uses TRBV7-3 and TRBJ1-2, with D hard to call. The V end lost 1 base, the J end lost 8 bases, and 14 bases lay between the germline ends. The germline CDR1 and CDR2 sequences are SGHTA and FQGTGA. The CDR3 is made up of 14 amino acids. The CDR3 nucleotides read TGTGCCAGCAGCTTAAATCACGCTACGCCGGGCTACACCTTC. Translated, it gives CASSLNHATPGYTF.

The CDR3 protein is CASSGPDFQETQYF. The CDR3 nucleotides are TGTGCCAGCAGCGGACCGGACTTCCAAGAGACCCAGTACTTC. The chain links TRBV5-6 to TRBJ2-5; D may be TRBD2 (5 bases). Germline CDR1 SGHDT, CDR2 YYEEEE. With 4 bases removed from V and 1 base from J, the gap between germline ends came to 11 bases. This CDR3 region has 14 residues.

V and J are TRBV11-2 and TRBJ1-5; D is possibly TRBD1 (6 bases). CDR1 is SGHAT, CDR2 FQNNGV, per germline. The CDR3 contains 13 residues. The ends were cut back, 4 bases at V and 7 bases at J, with 11 bases in the middle. The CDR3 DNA reads TGTGCCAGCAGCTCGGACAGAGGCCAGCCCCAGCATTTT. This translates into CASSSDRGQPQHF.

This clone was detected once. The chain uses TRBV28 and TRBJ1-5, with D perhaps TRBD1 (5 bases). V lost 3 bases and J lost 3, with 9 bases in between. This CDR3 has 14 amino acids. CDR1 is MDHEN and CDR2 is SYDVKM in the germline V gene. The CDR3 sequence: CASSLGQDNQPQHF. For the CDR3, the DNA is TGTGCCAGCAGTTTGGGGCAGGACAATCAGCCCCAGCATTTT.

This clone appeared once. V is TRBV4-1 and J is TRBJ2-3, with TRBD1 identical over 11 bases. The length of the CDR3 is 17 residues. The germline V gene has CDR1 MGHRA and CDR2 YSYEKL. Trimming removed 0 bases from V and 4 bases from J; junction bases left unmatched: 6. The CDR3 DNA reads TGCGCCAGCAGCCAAGATGGGACAGGGGGTCGAGCAGATACGCAGTATTTT. Translating gives CASSQDGTGGRADTQYF.

The rearrangement joins TRBV7-2 to TRBJ2-3; the match to TRBD2 covers 10 bases. V lost 2 bases and J lost 5; bases outside the gene matches: 7. There are 16 residues in the CDR3. Looked up from germline, CDR1 is SGHTA and CDR2 is FQGNSA. The CDR3 coding sequence is TGTGCCAGCAGCTTACAACTAGCGGGACTTGTAGATACGCAGTATTTT. It encodes CASSLQLAGLVDTQYF.

This clone has only one observation. The J gene is TRBJ1-6, the V gene TRBV5-5; TRBD1 agrees at 9 bases. J gave up 8 bases and V 4 bases, and 4 bases lay outside the gene matches. There are 14 residues in the CDR3. The germline gives CDR1 SGHKS, CDR2 YYEKEE (reference sequence). The CDR3 here is CASSRQGVDSPLHF. The CDR3 coding sequence is TGTGCCAGCAGCCGACAGGGGGTGGATTCACCCCTCCACTTT.

This sequence joins TRBV10-3 and TRBJ2-2, with D possibly TRBD2 on 5 matching bases. V lost 2 bases, J lost 2 bases, and 12 bases lay in between. This CDR3 region has 16 residues. Germline lookup yields CDR1 ENHRY and CDR2 SYGVKD. CDR3 sequence reads: CAISEQEAANTGELFF. CDR3 sequence (DNA): TGTGCCATCAGTGAGCAGGAGGCCGCCAACACCGGGGAGCTGTTTTTT.

The CDR3 region has the DNA TGTGCCAGCAGCCGCCTAGGAGGGGCCACTGAAGCTTTCTTT. It translates to CASSRLGGATEAFF. The rearrangement links TRBV11-3 to TRBJ1-1, with D possibly being TRBD1 (5 bases). V lost 5 bases to trimming and J lost 4 bases, with 14 bases between them. This CDR3 comprises 14 residues. The V gene's germline CDR1 is SGHNT and CDR2 YENEEA.

CDR3 residues: CASSEDSSSGNTIYF. CDR3 DNA: TGTGCCAGCAGTGAAGACAGTAGCTCTGGAAACACCATATATTTT. The chain carries TRBV6-1 and TRBJ1-3, with D unresolved. The V end lost 1 base, the J end lost 0 bases, and 7 bases lay between the germline ends. This CDR3 contains 15 residues. The germline CDR1 and CDR2 sequences are MNHNS and SASEGT.

The gene calls are TRBV10-3 and TRBJ2-5; 8 bases map to TRBD2. CDR1 is ENHRY, CDR2 SYGVKD, per germline. There are 14 residues in the CDR3. Trimming took 4 bases from V and 4 from J; bases not matched to a gene: 5. In nucleotides, the CDR3 is TGTGCCATCAGTGGGGGACTAGGTGGAGAGACCCAGTACTTC. Translated: CAISGGLGGETQYF.

The chain carries TRBV29-1 and TRBJ1-1, with D possibly matching TRBD1 (6 bases). The germline V gene has CDR1 SQVTM and CDR2 ANQGSEA. The CDR3 length is 14 residues. V was trimmed by 1 base and J by 1 base, leaving 10 bases between them. CDR3 nucleotide sequence: TGCAGCGTTGAAGTGGGACAACCGAACACTGAAGCTTTCTTT. Protein sequence: CSVEVGQPNTEAFF. The entire variable domain, with the rest obtained from reference TRBV29-1 and TRBJ1-1, is as follows: SAVISQKPSRDICQRGTSLTIQCQVDSQVTMMFWYRQQPGQSLTLIATANQGSEATYESGFVIDKFPISRPNLTFSTLTVSNMSPEDSSIYLCSVEVGQPNTEAFFGQGTRLTVV.

This chain joins TRBV15 and TRBJ2-7; D unresolved. CDR3 length equals 12 residues. CDR1 is LNHNV and CDR2 is YYDKDF in the germline V gene (reference sequence). V lost 5 bases to trimming and J lost 6 bases, with 11 bases between them. CDR3 in amino acids: CATSGIRVEQYF. The DNA for the CDR3 is TGTGCCACCAGCGGTATTCGAGTCGAGCAGTACTTC.

The J gene is TRBJ2-7, the V gene TRBV19; TRBD1 matches at 7 bases. Germline V gene data show CDR1 as LNHDA and CDR2 as SQIVND (reference sequence). The CDR3 has 16 amino acids. Unmatched junction bases numbered 9, after V lost 3 bases and J lost 1 base. The CDR3 nucleotides are TGTGCCAGTAGTATGCTAACGGGACAGTTATCCTACGAGCAGTACTTC. Translation gives CASSMLTGQLSYEQYF.

The chain recombines TRBV11-1 with TRBJ2-1; maybe TRBD2 (7 bases). V was clipped by 4 bases and J by 7 bases, with 17 bases between them. This CDR3 comprises 15 residues. Germline V lookup: CDR1 SGHAT, CDR2 FQDESV (reference sequence). This chain's CDR3 is CASSWGGGSWNEQFF. The CDR3 DNA reads as TGTGCCAGCAGCTGGGGGGGCGGGAGTTGGAATGAGCAGTTCTTC.

The chain couples TRBV28 to TRBJ1-2, with TRBD1 identical over 9 bases. Germline CDR1 MDHEN, CDR2 SYDVKM. CDR3 length: 16 amino acids. Germline trimming cut 5 bases from V and 0 bases from J; bases unmatched to any gene: 7. In nucleotides, the CDR3 is TGTGCCAGCAGTCAACCACAGGGGGCTACTAACTATGGCTACACCTTC. Its protein product is CASSQPQGATNYGYTF.

J is TRBJ1-1 and V is TRBV13, with D possibly matching TRBD1 (6 bases). Germline V lookup: CDR1 PRHDT, CDR2 FYEKMQ (reference sequence). The V end was cut by 5 bases, the J end by 4 bases, with 17 bases between. CDR3 length: 15 amino acids. The CDR3 nucleotides read TGTGCCAGCAGCCCGGTCACAGGGTTGTTCACTGAAGCTTTCTTT. Translated: CASSPVTGLFTEAFF. Variable domain in full (rest from reference TRBV13 and TRBJ1-1): AAGVIQSPRHLIKEKRETATLKCYPIPRHDTVYWYQQGPGQDPQFLISFYEKMQSDKGSIPDRFSAQQFSDYHSELNMSSLELGDSALYFCASSPVTGLFTEAFFGQGTRLTVV.

The rearrangement uses TRBV7-8 and TRBJ2-5; D is perhaps TRBD1 (5 bases). The germline V and J ends were trimmed by 4 bases and 2 bases, with 14 bases remaining between them. The CDR3 contains 15 residues. The germline V gene encodes CDR1 SGHVS and CDR2 FQNEAQ. Here the CDR3 reads CASSSYGQVQETQYF. CDR3 nucleotides: TGTGCCAGCAGCTCCTATGGACAAGTTCAAGAGACCCAGTACTTC.

The chain couples TRBV6-2 or TRBV6-3 to TRBJ2-1, with 14 bases fitting TRBD2. Germline CDR1 MNHEY, CDR2 SVGEGT. V lost 2 bases and J lost 6; bases outside the gene matches: 6. The CDR3 loop spans 17 amino acids. In nucleotides, the CDR3 is TGTGCCAGCAGTTACGGCCGACTAGCGGGAGGGCGCAATGAGCAGTTCTTC. Protein product: CASSYGRLAGGRNEQFF.

The chain carries TRBV10-3 and TRBJ2-1; D is unclear. Per the germline V gene, CDR1 is ENHRY and CDR2 is SYGVKD. Deletions cut 4 bases from V and 12 bases from J, with 16 bases between. This CDR3 region has 13 residues. In DNA, the CDR3 is TGTGCCATCAGTGGAGGTGAGGAGTTGGGGCAGTTCTTC. It translates to CAISGGEELGQFF.

The chain joins TRBV29-1 to TRBJ2-3; 9 bases map to TRBD2. Trimming removed 6 bases from V and 6 bases from J; junction bases left unmatched: 16. The CDR3 runs 16 residues. CDR1 is SQVTM, CDR2 ANQGSEA, per germline. The CDR3 coding sequence is TGCAGCGTCGGGGCCGGGCTAGCGGGACCCCCGGATACGCAGTATTTT. Translated, it gives CSVGAGLAGPPDTQYF.